These 18 T cell receptor beta chains were all obtained from the same sample, sequenced in a study of regulatory T cells in long-lasting Graves disease. Arm-PCR of CDR3 regions with iRepertoire HTBI primers generated TCR beta libraries. TCRdb re-derived calls from the multiplex PCR reads in MiXCR, one entry per CDR3 protein. The sample shows about 220,000 distinct CDR3 sequences, roughly 19% of them seen only once. Time point defined: newly diagnosed GD, antithyroid drugs for less than 3 months. PBMCs were the source of the RNA used for TCR sequencing. This same sample was also part of a study on T cells in Graves' hyperthyroidism and ophthalmopathy.

The specimen was peripheral blood mononuclear cells (PBMCs), collected at new diagnosis, from a patient treated with antithyroid drugs. Receptor source: a woman aged 25 to 45 with Graves disease.

There are many counts of this clonotype. The chain joins TRBV6-1 to TRBJ2-7; TRBD1 matches 7 bases. The trim removed 5 bases at V and 4 bases at J, leaving 8 bases unmatched. Germline V lookup: CDR1 MNHNS, CDR2 SASEGT. This CDR3 spans 14 amino acids. Here the CDR3 DNA reads TGTGCCAGCAGTATACAGCGACAGGGATACGAGCAGTACTTC. It translates to CASSIQRQGYEQYF.

In this sample, this clonotype turned up once. The J gene is TRBJ1-1, the V gene TRBV11-3, with no clear D. The length of the CDR3 is 14 residues. Germline-derived CDR1 and CDR2 are SGHNT and YENEEA. V was shortened by 1 base and J by 4 bases, with 10 bases between the two germline ends. Here the CDR3 reads CASSLAIAATEAFF. DNA of the CDR3: TGTGCCAGCAGCTTAGCTATCGCGGCCACTGAAGCTTTCTTT.

At least ten counts were recorded for this clonotype. This chain joins TRBV28 and TRBJ2-1, with TRBD1 matching over 8 bases. CDR3 length equals 15 residues. Germline V gene sequence: CDR1 MDHEN, CDR2 SYDVKM. The V segment lost 5 bases and the J segment 5 bases; nucleotides outside the gene matches: 8. CDR3 in DNA: TGTGCCAGCAGTACACTCGGGACAGGCAACAATGAGCAGTTCTTC. As protein: CASSTLGTGNNEQFF. Complete variable domain (other parts from reference TRBV28 and TRBJ2-1): DVKVTQSSRYLVKRTGEKVFLECVQDMDHENMFWYRQDPGLGLRLIYFSYDVKMKEKGDIPEGYSVSREKKERFSLILESASTNQTSMYLCASSTLGTGNNEQFFGPGTRLTVL.

In this sample, this clonotype turned up many times. V usage is TRBV5-1 and J usage is TRBJ2-5, with D unresolved. The ends were cut back, 3 bases at V and 8 bases at J, with 11 bases in the middle. This CDR3 comprises 12 residues. Germline V gives CDR1 SGHRS, CDR2 YFSETQ. CDR3 region: CASSSWTETQYF. The CDR3, as DNA: TGCGCCAGCAGCTCCTGGACCGAAACCCAGTACTTC.

This clonotype was seen ten or more times. The chain uses TRBV28 and TRBJ2-3; the match to TRBD2 covers 12 bases. Germline values: CDR1 MDHEN, CDR2 SYDVKM. J gave up 1 base and V 2 bases, and 13 bases lay outside the gene matches. CDR3 length: 20 amino acids. The CDR3 nucleotides read TGTGCCAGCAGTTTAGCCCTAGCTAGCGGGGGGGCCTATGGCACAGATACGCAGTATTTT. Translation gives CASSLALASGGAYGTDTQYF.

This clonotype rates as medium-sized. This chain joins TRBV2 and TRBJ1-1, with D possibly matching TRBD1 (6 bases). This CDR3 spans 16 amino acids. Germline V CDR1 and CDR2: SNHLY, FYNNEI. V gave up 7 bases and J gave up 0 bases, with 18 bases separating them. The CDR3 region is CASKITGSPVNTEAFF. CDR3 bases: TGTGCCAGCAAAATTACAGGGTCCCCTGTGAACACTGAAGCTTTCTTT.

The chain carries TRBV6-2 or TRBV6-3 and TRBJ2-7; TRBD1 agrees at 9 bases. J gave up 7 bases and V 5 bases, and 9 bases lay outside the gene matches. Germline CDR1 and CDR2: MNHEY and SVGEGT. The CDR3 is 14 amino acids. DNA for the CDR3: TGTGCCAGCAGTGATTCCGGGACAGGGCGGGAGCAGTACTTC. The encoded protein is CASSDSGTGREQYF.

This clonotype showed up just a few times. With a much larger clone just one base away, this may be a read error. The chain is built from TRBV6-2 or TRBV6-3 and TRBJ1-6; 7 bases align to TRBD1. The germline CDR1 and CDR2 sequences are MNHEY and SVGEGT. The CDR3 is made up of 13 amino acids. J gave up 8 bases and V 5 bases, and 3 bases lay outside the gene matches. This CDR3 reads CASSTGEDSPLHF. For the CDR3, the DNA is TGTGCCAGCAGTACAGGGGAAGATTCACCCCTCCACTTT.

The sample holds many counts of this clonotype. The chain couples TRBV30 to TRBJ1-5; D not resolved. Germline loops: CDR1 GTSNPN, CDR2 SVGIG (reference sequence). V shed 0 bases and J shed 3 bases, with 3 bases lying between them. This CDR3 has 12 amino acids. CDR3 bases: TGTGCCTGGAGTGTAGACAATCAGCCCCAGCATTTT. This sequence encodes CAWSVDNQPQHF.

A few counts support this clonotype. This rearrangement joins TRBV20-1 to TRBJ1-2; D perhaps matches TRBD1 (5 bases). The V end lost 5 bases, the J end lost 4 bases, and 11 bases lay between the germline ends. This CDR3 contains 12 residues. The germline CDR1 and CDR2 sequences are DFQATT and SNEGSKA (reference sequence). CDR3 DNA sequence: TGCAGTGCTGGAAGGGGCTCCTATGGCTACACCTTC. Amino acids: CSAGRGSYGYTF.

With regard to this clonotype: A read error is possible here, since a much larger clone lies one base away. The CDR3 is CASSSRTSGRAGNEQLF. The CDR3 DNA reads TGTGCCAGCAGTTCCCGGACTAGCGGGAGGGCGGGGAATGAGCAGCTCTTC. The chain joins TRBV12-3 or TRBV12-4 to TRBJ2-5, with TRBD2 matching over 15 bases. The CDR3 sequence is 17 residues long.

This clonotype has ten or more counts. V gene TRBV20-1 combines with J gene TRBJ2-3; unclear D gene. The CDR3 has 11 amino acids. The germline gives CDR1 DFQATT, CDR2 SNEGSKA (reference sequence). Trimming removed 5 bases at V and 4 bases at J, with 7 bases between. DNA of the CDR3: TGCAGTGCTTCGGTCGCAGATACGCAGTATTTT. Protein sequence: CSASVADTQYF.

There are many counts of this clonotype. This rearrangement joins TRBV19 to TRBJ1-1; tentatively, D is TRBD1 (5 bases). The germline V gene has CDR1 LNHDA and CDR2 SQIVND (reference sequence). CDR3 length equals 13 residues. Deletions cut 4 bases from V and 0 bases from J, with 6 bases between. The CDR3 coding sequence is TGTGCCAGTAGTAGGGGGGTGAACACTGAAGCTTTCTTT. It yields the protein CASSRGVNTEAFF.

This clonotype was counted many times. This rearrangement joins TRBV9 to TRBJ1-6; maybe TRBD1 (5 bases). Germline V gives CDR1 SGDLS, CDR2 YYNGEE. This CDR3 region has 17 residues. With 3 bases removed from V and 3 bases from J, the gap between germline ends came to 16 bases. CDR3 residues: CASSASGSRGYNSPLHF. Written as DNA, the CDR3 is TGTGCCAGCAGCGCCTCAGGGAGTCGAGGCTATAATTCACCCCTCCACTTT. Filled out from reference TRBV9 and TRBJ1-6, the complete variable domain reads DSGVTQTPKHLITATGQRVTLRCSPRSGDLSVYWYQQSLDQGLQFLIQYYNGEERAKGNILERFSAQQFPDLHSELNLSSLELGDSALYFCASSASGSRGYNSPLHFGNGTRLTVT.

This sequence joins TRBV10-3 and TRBJ1-5; D unresolved. Between the trimmed V and J ends, which lost 8 bases and 3 bases, there was a span of 14 bases. This CDR3 has 14 residues. Germline V lookup: CDR1 ENHRY, CDR2 SYGVKD. The CDR3 DNA sequence: TGTGCCATCGGGTCCGGGAATAACAATCAGCCCCAGCATTTT. This codes for CAIGSGNNNQPQHF.

This clonotype was counted many times. The chain joins TRBV2 to TRBJ1-2; unclear D gene. With 7 bases removed from V and 6 bases from J, the gap between germline ends came to 12 bases. The CDR3 contains 12 residues. Germline lookup yields CDR1 SNHLY and CDR2 FYNNEI. The CDR3 bases are TGTGCCAGCACCGCCAGGTCCGATGGCTACACCTTC. Translated, it gives CASTARSDGYTF.

Ten or more counts support this clonotype. The chain links TRBV19 to TRBJ1-2; 8 bases are a match to TRBD1. Losses at the gene ends were 3 bases for V and 5 bases for J; bases not matched to a gene: 14. The CDR3 sequence is 17 residues long. Germline CDR1 reads LNHDA; CDR2 reads SQIVND (reference sequence). The CDR3 is CASSIPHQGAGTYGYTF. CDR3 DNA sequence: TGTGCCAGTAGTATCCCGCATCAGGGGGCGGGGACTTATGGCTACACCTTC. Full variable domain (rest looked up from reference TRBV19 and TRBJ1-2): DGGITQSPKYLFRKEGQNVTLSCEQNLNHDAMYWYRQDPGQGLRLIYYSQIVNDFQKGDIAEGYSVSREKKESFPLTVTSAQKNPTAFYLCASSIPHQGAGTYGYTFGSGTRLTVV.

The chain has TRBV11-2 and TRBJ1-4; a weak D match, TRBD1 (5 bases). V was pared by 5 bases and J by 0 bases, with 16 bases between. Per the germline V gene, CDR1 is SGHAT and CDR2 is FQNNGV. The CDR3 covers 17 residues. As DNA, the CDR3 is TGTGCCAGCAGCCATATAGTCGGGGGGGCAACTAATGAAAAACTGTTTTTT. The encoded protein is CASSHIVGGATNEKLFF.